This record covers a single TCR beta chain. This record comes from a study of shared clonotypes between healthy human individuals. Repertoires were generated with immunoSEQ multiplex PCR, while TCRdb's copy carries only in-frame clones and drops some. The sample contains about 2 million clones, roughly 95% of which appear only once. The ends were cut back, 0 bases at V and 7 bases at J, with 2 bases in the middle. The CDR3 has 11 residues. The germline V gene has CDR1 SGHAT and CDR2 FQNNGV. The receptor's source is a man aged 18-30 years in good health. The sample comprised naive CD4+ T cells sorted from blood. Indicated subset: CD45RA+ positively selected. V usage is TRBV11-2 and J usage is TRBJ2-3; D ambiguous. CDR3 sequence: CASSLENTQYF. CDR3 DNA sequence: TGTGCCAGCAGCTTAGAGAATACGCAGTATTTT.